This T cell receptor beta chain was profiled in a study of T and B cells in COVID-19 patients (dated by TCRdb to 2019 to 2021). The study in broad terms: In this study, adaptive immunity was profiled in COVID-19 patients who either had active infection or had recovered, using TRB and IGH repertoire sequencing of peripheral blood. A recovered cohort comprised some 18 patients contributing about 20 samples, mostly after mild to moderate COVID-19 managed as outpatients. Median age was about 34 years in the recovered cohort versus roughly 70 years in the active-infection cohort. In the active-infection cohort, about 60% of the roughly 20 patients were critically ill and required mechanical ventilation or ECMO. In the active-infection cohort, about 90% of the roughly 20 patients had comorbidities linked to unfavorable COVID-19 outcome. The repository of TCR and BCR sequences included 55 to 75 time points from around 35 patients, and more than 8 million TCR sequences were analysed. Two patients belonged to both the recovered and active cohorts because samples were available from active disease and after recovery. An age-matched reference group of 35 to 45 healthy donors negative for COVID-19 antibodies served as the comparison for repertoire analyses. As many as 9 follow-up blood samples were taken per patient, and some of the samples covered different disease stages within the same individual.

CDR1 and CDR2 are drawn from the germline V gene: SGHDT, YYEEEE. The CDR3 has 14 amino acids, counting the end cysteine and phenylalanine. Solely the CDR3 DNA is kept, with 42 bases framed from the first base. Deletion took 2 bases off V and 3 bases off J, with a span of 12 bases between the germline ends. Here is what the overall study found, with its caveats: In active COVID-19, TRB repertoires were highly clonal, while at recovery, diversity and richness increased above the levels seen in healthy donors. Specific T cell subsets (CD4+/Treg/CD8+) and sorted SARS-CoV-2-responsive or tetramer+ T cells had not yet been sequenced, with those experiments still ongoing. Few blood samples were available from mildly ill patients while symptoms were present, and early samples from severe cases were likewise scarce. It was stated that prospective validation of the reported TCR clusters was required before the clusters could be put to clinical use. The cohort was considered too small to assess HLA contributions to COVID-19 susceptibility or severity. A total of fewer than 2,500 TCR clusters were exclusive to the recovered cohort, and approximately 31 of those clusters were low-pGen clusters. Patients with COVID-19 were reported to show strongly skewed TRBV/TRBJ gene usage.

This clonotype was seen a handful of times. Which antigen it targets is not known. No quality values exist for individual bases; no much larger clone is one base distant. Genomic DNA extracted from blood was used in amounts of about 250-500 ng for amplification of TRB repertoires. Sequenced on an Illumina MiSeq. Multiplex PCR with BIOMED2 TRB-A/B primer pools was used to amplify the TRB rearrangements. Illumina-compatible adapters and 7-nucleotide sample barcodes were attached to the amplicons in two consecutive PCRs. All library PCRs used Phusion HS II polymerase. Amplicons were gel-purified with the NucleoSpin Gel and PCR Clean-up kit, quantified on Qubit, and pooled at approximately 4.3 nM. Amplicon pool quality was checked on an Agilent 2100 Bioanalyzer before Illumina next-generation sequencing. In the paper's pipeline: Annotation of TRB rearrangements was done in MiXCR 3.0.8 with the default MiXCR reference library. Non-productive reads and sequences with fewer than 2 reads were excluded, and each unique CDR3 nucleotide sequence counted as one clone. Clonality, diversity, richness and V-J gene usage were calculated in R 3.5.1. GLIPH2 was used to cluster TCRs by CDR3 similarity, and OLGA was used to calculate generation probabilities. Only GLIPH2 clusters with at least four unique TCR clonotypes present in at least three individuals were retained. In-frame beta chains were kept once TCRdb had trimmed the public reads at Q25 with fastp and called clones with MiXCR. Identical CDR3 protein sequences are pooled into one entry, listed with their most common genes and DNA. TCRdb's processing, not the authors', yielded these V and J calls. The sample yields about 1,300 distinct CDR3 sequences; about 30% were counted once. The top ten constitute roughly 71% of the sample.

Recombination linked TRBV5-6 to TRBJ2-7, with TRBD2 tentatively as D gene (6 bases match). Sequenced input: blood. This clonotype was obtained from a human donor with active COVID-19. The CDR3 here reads CASSFGTGLYEQYF. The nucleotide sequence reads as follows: TGTGCCAGCAGCTTTGGGACTGGCCTCTACGAGCAGTACTTC.